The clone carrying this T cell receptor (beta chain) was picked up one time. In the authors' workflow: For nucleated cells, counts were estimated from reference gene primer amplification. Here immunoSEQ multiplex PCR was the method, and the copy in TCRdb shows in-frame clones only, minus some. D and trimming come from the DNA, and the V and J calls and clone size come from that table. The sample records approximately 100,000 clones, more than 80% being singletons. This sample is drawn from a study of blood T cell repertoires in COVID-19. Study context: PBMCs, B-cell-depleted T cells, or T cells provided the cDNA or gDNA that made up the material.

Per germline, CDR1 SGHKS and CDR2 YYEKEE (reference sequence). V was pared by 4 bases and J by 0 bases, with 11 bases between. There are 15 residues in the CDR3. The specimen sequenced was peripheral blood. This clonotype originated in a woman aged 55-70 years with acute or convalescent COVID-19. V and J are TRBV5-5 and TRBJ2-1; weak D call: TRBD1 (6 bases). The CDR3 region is CASSTQGSSYNEQFF. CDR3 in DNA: TGTGCCAGCAGCACCCAGGGGAGCTCCTACAATGAGCAGTTCTTC. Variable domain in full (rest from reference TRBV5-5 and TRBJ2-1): DAGVTQSPTHLIKTRGQQVTLRCSPISGHKSVSWYQQVLGQGPQFIFQYYEKEERGRGNFPDRFSARQFPNYSSELNVNALLLGDSALYLCASSTQGSSYNEQFFGPGTRLTVL.